This passage covers 8 T cell receptor beta chains from one sample sequenced in a study of CD8 T cells in Susac syndrome. Reverse transcription of roughly 0.45 to 1 ug RNA was performed with random hexamers. TCRdb called the immunoSEQ multiplex PCR reads again in MiXCR, with one record for every CDR3 protein. The sample records about 60,000 distinct CDR3 sequences, roughly 92% being singletons. The specimen was CD8+ T cells from PBMCs. These receptors were obtained from a human donor in good health.

The chain is built from TRBV7-2 and TRBJ1-2; D may be TRBD1 (5 bases). The CDR3 has 14 residues. Germline values: CDR1 SGHTA, CDR2 FQGNSA. Trimming cost V 1 base and J 7 bases, with 13 bases left between them. For the CDR3, the DNA is TGTGCCAGCAGCTTAGTCTACAGGATGGGTGGCTACACCTTC. It encodes CASSLVYRMGGYTF.

J is TRBJ2-5 and V is TRBV11-2; D possibly corresponds to TRBD1 (5 bases). The CDR3 covers 14 residues. V dropped 5 bases and J dropped 3 bases, with 13 bases sitting between them. Looked up from germline, CDR1 is SGHAT and CDR2 is FQNNGV. Here the CDR3 reads CASSLSSTEETQYF. The CDR3 nucleotides read TGTGCCAGCAGCCTCAGCTCGACAGAAGAGACCCAGTACTTC.

This chain joins TRBV6-5 and TRBJ2-3; the D gene is possibly TRBD1 (6 bases). This CDR3 region has 14 residues. CDR1 and CDR2 from the germline V gene are MNHEY and SVGAGI. Trimming took off 1 base at V and 2 bases at J, with 7 bases between the two ends. CDR3 nucleotides: TGTGCCAGCAGTTACTTGGGGGCCACAGATACGCAGTATTTT. Translated, it gives CASSYLGATDTQYF.

The chain couples TRBV11-1 to TRBJ1-5, with D hard to call. The CDR3 is 13 amino acids. The germline gives CDR1 SGHAT, CDR2 FQDESV (reference sequence). The V end was cut by 2 bases, the J end by 9 bases, with 11 bases between. CDR3 bases: TGTGCCAGCAGCTTACTGATCCTCTGGCCCCAGCATTTT. Translating it yields CASSLLILWPQHF.

The chain recombines TRBV24-1 with TRBJ2-3; D is possibly TRBD1 or TRBD2 (5 bases each). There are 15 residues in the CDR3. From germline, CDR1 is KGHDR and CDR2 SFDVKD. Deletions cut 1 base from V and 8 bases from J, with 15 bases between. CDR3 protein: CATSDLRDPASTQYF. DNA of the CDR3: TGTGCCACCAGTGATTTAAGGGACCCGGCTTCTACGCAGTATTTT.

This chain joins TRBV7-9 and TRBJ2-7; D is possibly TRBD1 or TRBD2 (5 bases each). The CDR3 is 15 residues long. Trimming stripped 3 bases from V and 3 bases from J, with 15 bases between. Germline V gene data show CDR1 as SEHNR and CDR2 as FQNEAQ (reference sequence). The CDR3 DNA reads as TGTGCCAGCAGCTTTGGGCAGGGAGAAGTCTACGAGCAGTACTTC. Residues: CASSFGQGEVYEQYF.

V usage is TRBV5-1 and J usage is TRBJ2-1; possible D gene TRBD1, 5 bases. The germline CDR1 and CDR2 sequences are SGHRS and YFSETQ. V lost 0 bases to trimming and J lost 1 base, with 14 bases between them. This CDR3 comprises 17 residues. CDR3 DNA sequence: TGCGCCAGCAGCTTGGAACAGGACCGTGGGTCCTACAATGAGCAGTTCTTC. It yields the protein CASSLEQDRGSYNEQFF.

V gene TRBV7-9 combines with J gene TRBJ1-1, with TRBD1 matching 10 bases. Germline V gene sequence: CDR1 SEHNR, CDR2 FQNEAQ (reference sequence). Unmatched junction bases numbered 8, after V lost 5 bases and J lost 2 bases. CDR3 length: 16 amino acids. For the CDR3, the DNA is TGTGCCAGCAGCCCTCCGGACAGGGGGGATAACACTGAAGCTTTCTTT. Amino acids: CASSPPDRGDNTEAFF.